The 32 T cell receptor beta chains below were found in one sample sequenced in a study of T cells expressing NK-cell markers. TCRdb reanalyzed the 5' RACE reads, giving one entry per CDR3 protein sequence and no DNA. The sample holds about 430,000 distinct CDR3 sequences. The sample consisted of blood T cells: a sorted CD56 or NKG2C T cell subset, CD4+ or CD8+ T cells, or bulk PBMC T cells (not recorded which). Source of these receptors: a woman in her 50s in good health.

The chain uses TRBV19 and TRBJ2-2; TCRdb returns TRBD1, unconfirmable since there is no DNA. CDR3 length: 14 amino acids. Germline V gives CDR1 LNHDA, CDR2 SQIVND (reference sequence). The CDR3 loop reads CASLNREDTGELFF. The full variable domain, with the rest looked up from reference TRBV19 and TRBJ2-2, is DGGITQSPKYLFRKEGQNVTLSCEQNLNHDAMYWYRQDPGQGLRLIYYSQIVNDFQKGDIAEGYSVSREKKESFPLTVTSAQKNPTAFYLCASLNREDTGELFFGEGSRLTVL.

The V gene is TRBV20-1, the J gene TRBJ1-1; the TCRdb call, TRBD1, lacks DNA for checking. Germline loops: CDR1 DFQATT, CDR2 SNEGSKA (reference sequence). CDR3 length: 16 residues. The chain's CDR3 is CSASQQGGSEDTEAFF.

The genes are TRBV18 and TRBJ1-5; TCRdb selects TRBD1, and the lack of DNA leaves this call unchecked. This CDR3 is built from 13 residues. CDR1 KGHSH and CDR2 LQKENI come from the germline V gene. The CDR3 is CASSGDPNQPQHF.

The chain recombines TRBV28 with TRBJ1-2; TCRdb outputs TRBD1, but without DNA this stays unchecked. Germline V gives CDR1 MDHEN, CDR2 SYDVKM. The CDR3 is 13 amino acids. The chain's CDR3 is CASNNANRGGYTF.

This chain links TRBV12-3 or TRBV12-4 with TRBJ2-1; TCRdb reports TRBD2, a call that lacks DNA to check it against. The CDR3 totals 14 residues. The CDR3 loop reads CARETTSGYNEQFF.

The V and J genes are TRBV29-1 and TRBJ1-2; checking the TCRdb D call of TRBD1 is not possible without DNA. The CDR3 loop spans 14 amino acids. The germline gives CDR1 SQVTM, CDR2 ANQGSEA. CDR3 loop: CSVAGQGANYGYTF.

V is TRBV2 and J is TRBJ2-7; no DNA is available, so the TRBD1 call from TCRdb remains unchecked. The CDR3 has 16 residues. CDR1 is SNHLY and CDR2 is FYNNEI in the germline V gene. The CDR3 is CASSEEGAGRSYEQYF.

The chain couples TRBV19 to TRBJ2-2; without DNA, the TCRdb call of TRBD1 cannot be checked. The CDR3 is 13 amino acids. Per germline, CDR1 LNHDA and CDR2 SQIVND (reference sequence). The CDR3 sequence is CASSILQVKELFF.

The chain joins TRBV10-3 to TRBJ2-1. The CDR3 is 12 residues long. Germline V CDR1 and CDR2: ENHRY, SYGVKD. The CDR3 loop is CAISEANGEQFF.

The rearrangement joins TRBV18 to TRBJ2-2. Germline V gene lookup returns CDR1 KGHSH and CDR2 LQKENI. CDR3 size: 15 residues. Here the CDR3 reads CASSPLVSNTGELFF.

The chain carries TRBV12-3 or TRBV12-4 and TRBJ1-5; TCRdb indicates TRBD1, and absent DNA this call remains unverified. The CDR3 contains 16 residues. The CDR3 spells CASSLQTGGMDQPQHF.

The V gene is TRBV18, the J gene TRBJ1-3. This CDR3 region has 14 residues. CDR1 is KGHSH, CDR2 LQKENI, per germline. The CDR3 is CASSPKAAGNTIYF.

The chain links TRBV5-1 to TRBJ2-4; the D gene TCRdb calls, TRBD1, cannot be checked with no DNA. The CDR3 consists of 15 residues. The V gene's germline CDR1 is SGHRS and CDR2 YFSETQ. The chain's CDR3 is CASSRRTGVQNIQYF.

The genes are TRBV18 and TRBJ2-1; TCRdb's D gene call, TRBD2, goes unchecked for lack of DNA. This CDR3 region has 15 residues. Per germline, CDR1 KGHSH and CDR2 LQKENI. The CDR3 here is CASSPLPAGGGEQFF. Full variable domain (rest looked up from reference TRBV18 and TRBJ2-1): NAGVMQNPRHLVRRRGQEARLRCSPMKGHSHVYWYRQLPEEGLKFMVYLQKENIIDESGMPKERFSAEFPKEGPSILRIQQVVRGDSAAYFCASSPLPAGGGEQFFGPGTRLTVL.

This chain joins TRBV29-1 and TRBJ2-3; no DNA is available, so the TRBD2 call from TCRdb remains unchecked. Germline values: CDR1 SQVTM, CDR2 ANQGSEA. This CDR3 has 11 residues. CDR3 protein: CSVELADLQYF.

This sequence joins TRBV7-7 and TRBJ2-5; checking the TCRdb D call of TRBD2 is not possible without DNA. Germline-derived CDR1 and CDR2 are SSHAT and FNYEAQ (reference sequence). This CDR3 is built from 15 residues. CDR3 residues: CASSQSGIRQETQYF.

The V gene is TRBV6-5, the J gene TRBJ2-5; TCRdb proposes TRBD1, but this gene call is untestable without DNA. The germline gives CDR1 MNHEY, CDR2 SVGAGI. This CDR3 contains 13 residues. CDR3 residues: CASSKTGWETQYF.

The genes are TRBV27 and TRBJ2-1; TCRdb's D call of TRBD1 is untestable without DNA. Germline V gene sequence: CDR1 MNHEY, CDR2 SMNVEV (reference sequence). There are 11 residues in the CDR3. CDR3 loop: CASGGHNEQFF.

V gene TRBV9 combines with J gene TRBJ2-5; absent DNA, TCRdb's TRBD1 call cannot be checked. The CDR3 sequence is 15 residues long. Germline CDR1 is SGDLS and CDR2 is YYNGEE. CDR3 in amino acids: CASSVAGGGVETQYF.

J is TRBJ1-1 and V is TRBV5-1; TCRdb's assignment of TRBD1 cannot be checked, as there is no DNA. Germline lookup yields CDR1 SGHRS and CDR2 YFSETQ. The CDR3 has 14 amino acids. CDR3 residues: CASETGAKNTEAFF. Supplemented by reference TRBV5-1 and TRBJ1-1, the full variable domain reads KAGVTQTPRYLIKTRGQQVTLSCSPISGHRSVSWYQQTPGQGLQFLFEYFSETQRNKGNFPGRFSGRQFSNSRSEMNVSTLELGDSALYLCASETGAKNTEAFFGQGTRLTVV.

The gene calls are TRBV4-1 and TRBJ2-3; TCRdb lists TRBD2, though no DNA is available to test this call. Germline V gene sequence: CDR1 MGHRA, CDR2 YSYEKL. The CDR3 spans 20 residues. CDR3 amino acids: CASSQDPTAGLAGTADTQYF.

This sequence joins TRBV27 and TRBJ1-1; the TCRdb call, TRBD1, lacks DNA for checking. Germline assignment: CDR1 MNHEY and CDR2 SMNVEV (reference sequence). The CDR3 runs 14 residues. This chain's CDR3 is CASRGQGGGTEAFF.

J is TRBJ2-5 and V is TRBV20-1; checking the TCRdb D call of TRBD2 is not possible without DNA. The CDR3 is 15 amino acids. Germline V CDR1 and CDR2: DFQATT, SNEGSKA (reference sequence). The CDR3 region is CSASPLAGDLETQYF.

The chain carries TRBV6-6 and TRBJ2-5; TCRdb selects TRBD2, and the lack of DNA leaves this call unchecked. Germline V gene sequence: CDR1 MNHNY, CDR2 SVGAGI (reference sequence). This CDR3 region has 13 residues. The CDR3 sequence: CASSPGLEGTQYF.

The rearrangement uses TRBV6-4 and TRBJ2-1. The germline V gene has CDR1 MRHNA and CDR2 SNTAGT. There are 14 residues in the CDR3. CDR3 in amino acids: CASSAQPSYNEQFF.

The chain employs TRBV7-9 and TRBJ1-1. The CDR3 extends over 11 amino acids. CDR1 SEHNR and CDR2 FQNEAQ come from the germline V gene (reference sequence). The CDR3 region is CASSYAGIAFF. Looking up the rest from reference TRBV7-9 and TRBJ1-1 gives the full variable domain: DTGVSQNPRHKITKRGQNVTFRCDPISEHNRLYWYRQTLGQGPEFLTYFQNEAQLEKSRLLSDRFSAERPKGSFSTLEIQRTEQGDSAMYLCASSYAGIAFFGQGTRLTVV.

The chain carries TRBV29-1 and TRBJ2-1. This CDR3 contains 13 residues. The V gene's germline CDR1 is SQVTM and CDR2 ANQGSEA. The CDR3 sequence: CSVDKGTYNEQFF.

V is TRBV20-1 and J is TRBJ1-1; checking the TCRdb D call of TRBD1 is not possible without DNA. The CDR3 covers 15 residues. In germline, CDR1 is DFQATT, CDR2 SNEGSKA (reference sequence). CDR3: CSARGHRGQFTEAFF.

This chain joins TRBV7-9 and TRBJ2-5; TCRdb's D call, TRBD1, is unchecked because there is no DNA. Germline V gives CDR1 SEHNR, CDR2 FQNEAQ (reference sequence). This CDR3 comprises 11 residues. CDR3 in amino acids: CASSGGETQYF.

This chain connects TRBV7-6 to TRBJ2-7. Per germline, CDR1 SGHVS and CDR2 FNYEAQ. The CDR3 contains 14 residues. The CDR3 protein is CASSLEASSGEQYF.

The chain's CDR3 is CSASGPTEAETQYF. The V call is TRBV20-1, the J call TRBJ2-5; the D call of TRBD2 rests on TCRdb alone, since no DNA is present to check it. CDR3 length: 14 amino acids. CDR1 DFQATT and CDR2 SNEGSKA come from the germline V gene (reference sequence).

The chain has TRBV11-2 and TRBJ2-1; TCRdb returns TRBD1, unconfirmable since there is no DNA. Germline CDR1 SGHAT, CDR2 FQNNGV. This CDR3 is 16 amino acids long. CDR3 region: CASSPLRGPSYNEQFF.